Detailed here is one TCR beta chain. What it binds is unknown. The data were obtained in a study of cytomegalovirus exposure and HLA in healthy donors. Findings and caveats of the study: Productive status was seen about 87% or about 30% of the time for most TCR beta V segments in an earlier analysis. TRBV6-2, TRBV6-3 and some other V segments were unresolvable in 87-base-pair reads. What a later analysis showed was that several of the most significant clusters appeared linked to common viral pathogens. The authors later found most CMV-associated TCR beta chains appeared HLA-restricted.

With 60 Vbeta and 13 Jbeta primers, the PCR was carried out. Sequencing was performed with immunoSEQ multiplex PCR; in TCRdb, only in-frame clones are kept and a portion is missing. This sample carries about 96,000 clones, under 85% of them seen once, and the ten largest clones take roughly 3%. V lost 5 bases to trimming and J lost 4 bases, with 15 bases between them. Germline V CDR1 and CDR2: SGDLS, YYNGEE. The CDR3 has 14 residues. The rearrangement joins TRBV9 to TRBJ2-5; D perhaps matches TRBD2 (5 bases). Sequenced material: PBMCs. The receptor comes from a female donor in good health and CMV-seropositive. This chain's CDR3 is CASSASVAGETQYF. The CDR3 DNA reads as TGTGCCAGCAGTGCCAGTGTCGCGGGAGAGACCCAGTACTTC.